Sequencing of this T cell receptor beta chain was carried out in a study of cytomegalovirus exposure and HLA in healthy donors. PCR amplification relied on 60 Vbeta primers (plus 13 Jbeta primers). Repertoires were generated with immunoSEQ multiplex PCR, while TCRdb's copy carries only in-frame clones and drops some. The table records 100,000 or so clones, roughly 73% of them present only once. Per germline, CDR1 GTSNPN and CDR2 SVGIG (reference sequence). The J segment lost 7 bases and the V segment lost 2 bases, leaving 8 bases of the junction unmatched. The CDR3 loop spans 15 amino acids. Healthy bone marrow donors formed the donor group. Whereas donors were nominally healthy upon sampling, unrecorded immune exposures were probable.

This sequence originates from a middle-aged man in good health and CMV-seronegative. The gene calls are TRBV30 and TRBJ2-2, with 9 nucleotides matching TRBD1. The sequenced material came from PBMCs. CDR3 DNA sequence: TGTGCCTGGAGTTCCGGGACAGGGTCGGGCGGGGAGCTGTTTTTT. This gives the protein CAWSSGTGSGGELFF. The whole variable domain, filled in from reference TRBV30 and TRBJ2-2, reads SQTIHQWPATLVQPVGSPLSLECTVEGTSNPNLYWYRQAAGRGLQLLFYSVGIGQISSEVPQNLSASRPQDRQFILSSKKLLLSDSGFYLCAWSSGTGSGGELFFGEGSRLTVL.